This T cell receptor beta chain is from a study of Graves' ophthalmopathy and Graves' hyperthyroidism. Study as a whole: Peripheral blood was gathered at the point of initial diagnosis, before any treatment started.

Amplification targeted the TCR beta CDR3 regions, with RNA transcripts as the source material. HTBI-primed first-round RT-PCR preceded second-round multiplex PCR. From the multiplex PCR reads, TCRdb called clonotypes with MiXCR, one entry per CDR3 protein. This sample has 400,000 or so distinct CDR3 sequences, with about a sixth found just once. The table lists this clonotype with many counts. This CDR3 comprises 14 residues. The ends were cut back, 2 bases at V and 4 bases at J, with 11 bases in the middle. Germline loops: CDR1 MNHEY, CDR2 SVGAGI. Enrollment excluded any patients with other autoimmune diseases, uncontrolled infections, pregnancy or lactation. An approximately 9.8 ml volume of fresh peripheral blood provided the PBMCs.

The origin of this receptor is an adult woman with stable Graves' hyperthyroidism. Sequencing input: peripheral blood. The rearrangement uses TRBV6-5 and TRBJ1-1, with D possibly matching TRBD1 (6 bases). Here the CDR3 reads CASSYVGAGTEAFF. The CDR3 nucleotides read TGTGCCAGCAGTTACGTGGGGGCCGGCACTGAAGCTTTCTTT.